Below, 16 T cell receptor beta chains from the same sample are listed, as sequenced in a study of T-cell reconstitution after alpha-beta-depleted transplantation in children. Unique molecular identifiers were used in preparing the TCRbeta library. One entry per CDR3 protein results from TCRdb running MiXCR on the PCR reads. The sample yields approximately 630,000 distinct CDR3 sequences, roughly 13% seen once. Specimen: PBMCs, collected before TCRalphabeta/CD19-depleted stem cell transplant. Receptor source: a girl between 2 and 10 years old with congenital amegakaryocytic thrombocytopenia, due to receive a stem cell transplant.

The chain joins TRBV29-1 to TRBJ2-5; TRBD1 might be the D (5 bases). CDR1 is SQVTM, CDR2 ANQGSEA, per germline. This CDR3 comprises 13 residues. V gave up 2 bases and J gave up 5 bases, with 12 bases separating them. This CDR3 is CSVERQGYETQYF. CDR3 DNA: TGCAGCGTTGAAAGGCAGGGCTACGAGACCCAGTACTTC.

This clonotype was seen ten or more times. V usage is TRBV6-1 and J usage is TRBJ1-6; D unresolved. The CDR3 totals 16 residues. Trimming took off 7 bases at V and 3 bases at J, with 16 bases between the two ends. Germline CDR1 is MNHNS and CDR2 is SASEGT. The CDR3 DNA reads TGTGCCAGCACCAAGGATGCGCAAAACTATAATTCACCCCTCCACTTT. Its translation is CASTKDAQNYNSPLHF.

For this clonotype: One base away lies a much larger clone, so this may be a sequencing read error. The chain is built from TRBV20-1 and TRBJ2-1, with 7 bases identical to TRBD2. The CDR3 runs to 13 residues. V gave up 6 bases and J gave up 12 bases; unmatched junction bases: 14. Germline CDR1 and CDR2: DFQATT and SNEGSKA (reference sequence). The chain's CDR3 is CSARSSGRSGQFF. CDR3 nucleotides: TGCAGTGCCAGGTCTAGCGGTCGCTCGGGGCAGTTCTTC.

This sequence joins TRBV5-5 and TRBJ2-1, with D uncertain. The germline V gene has CDR1 SGHKS and CDR2 YYEKEE (reference sequence). There are 14 residues in the CDR3. V was pared by 1 base and J by 5 bases, with 10 bases between. CDR3: CASSLSVANNEQFF. In DNA, the CDR3 is TGTGCCAGCAGCTTGTCTGTGGCGAACAATGAGCAGTTCTTC. Based on the CDR3 plus reference TRBV5-5 and TRBJ2-1, the full variable domain is DAGVTQSPTHLIKTRGQQVTLRCSPISGHKSVSWYQQVLGQGPQFIFQYYEKEERGRGNFPDRFSARQFPNYSSELNVNALLLGDSALYLCASSLSVANNEQFFGPGTRLTVL.

The table lists this clonotype with many counts. CDR3 in DNA: TGTGCCAGCAGGCAGGGGGTAAGCAATCAGCCCCAGCATTTT. Translating it yields CASRQGVSNQPQHF. This chain uses TRBV28 with TRBJ1-5; 7 bases fit TRBD1. J gave up 1 base and V 6 bases, and 3 bases lay outside the gene matches. Germline V CDR1 and CDR2: MDHEN, SYDVKM. The CDR3 is 14 residues long.

This clonotype was found a few times. The V call is TRBV20-1, the J call TRBJ2-5, with 9 nucleotides matching TRBD1. The CDR3 runs to 13 residues. Germline CDR1 DFQATT, CDR2 SNEGSKA (reference sequence). After removal of 3 bases from V and 4 bases from J, the junction contained 3 bases not matched to a gene. The CDR3 region has the DNA TGCAGTGCTAGCGGACAGGGGACAGAGACCCAGTACTTC. Amino acids: CSASGQGTETQYF.

This clonotype showed up just a few times. For the CDR3, the DNA is TGCAGTGCTAGATCCAGCCCTCACTCTGGGGCCAACGTCCTGACTTTC. Its protein product is CSARSSPHSGANVLTF. This chain uses TRBV20-1 with TRBJ2-6; D gene ambiguous. Trimming removed 2 bases from V and 0 bases from J, with 11 bases in between. The CDR3 consists of 16 residues. Germline V gene lookup returns CDR1 DFQATT and CDR2 SNEGSKA (reference sequence).

This clonotype occurred many times. The J gene is TRBJ2-7, the V gene TRBV7-9, with D tentatively TRBD1 (6 bases). Trimming removed 7 bases at V and 7 bases at J, with 17 bases between. The CDR3 totals 13 residues. CDR1 is SEHNR, CDR2 FQNEAQ, per germline (reference sequence). Here the CDR3 DNA reads TGTGCCAGCACCCGGTGGACAGCCCCAGAGCAGTACTTC. It translates to CASTRWTAPEQYF.

This rearrangement joins TRBV20-1 to TRBJ2-3; TRBD2 matches at 9 bases. J gave up 1 base and V 8 bases, and 7 bases lay outside the gene matches. The CDR3 runs to 14 residues. Looked up from germline, CDR1 is DFQATT and CDR2 is SNEGSKA (reference sequence). The DNA for the CDR3 is TGCAGTCATCTGCGGGGGGGTGGCACAGATACGCAGTATTTT. This gives the protein CSHLRGGGTDTQYF.

This clonotype was counted ten times or more. The chain carries TRBV12-3 or TRBV12-4 and TRBJ2-1; maybe TRBD2 (5 bases). The V end lost 6 bases, the J end lost 4 bases, and 13 bases lay between the germline ends. This CDR3 has 14 residues. CDR3 DNA: TGTGCCAGCAGGTACGAGGGAAAGTACAATGAGCAGTTCTTC. Translating gives CASRYEGKYNEQFF.

The sample holds many counts of this clonotype. This sequence joins TRBV20-1 and TRBJ2-7, with 10 bases identical to TRBD2. This CDR3 has 16 amino acids. The germline V gene has CDR1 DFQATT and CDR2 SNEGSKA (reference sequence). J lost 5 bases, V lost 1 base, and 11 bases had no gene match. This chain's CDR3 is CSARVPGLARVDEQYF. The CDR3, as DNA: TGCAGTGCTAGAGTTCCGGGACTAGCGCGGGTTGACGAGCAGTACTTC.

A note on this clonotype: This clone may be a read error of a much larger clone one base away. V and J are TRBV5-1 and TRBJ2-5, with D tentatively TRBD1 or TRBD2 (5 bases each). Trimming took off 6 bases at V and 5 bases at J, with 14 bases between the two ends. The CDR3 consists of 13 residues. Germline V lookup: CDR1 SGHRS, CDR2 YFSETQ. CDR3 sequence (DNA): TGCGCCAGCAACATGGGACGTTTGGAGACCCAGTACTTC. The encoded protein is CASNMGRLETQYF. Combining the CDR3 with reference TRBV5-1 and TRBJ2-5 gives the whole variable domain KAGVTQTPRYLIKTRGQQVTLSCSPISGHRSVSWYQQTPGQGLQFLFEYFSETQRNKGNFPGRFSGRQFSNSRSEMNVSTLELGDSALYLCASNMGRLETQYFGPGTRLLVL.

This clonotype was recorded a few times. The chain carries TRBV20-1 and TRBJ2-1; 10 nucleotides line up with TRBD2. The junction had 5 bases not matched to a gene; V was cut back by 0 bases and J by 6 bases. Germline V gene sequence: CDR1 DFQATT, CDR2 SNEGSKA (reference sequence). The CDR3 extends over 15 amino acids. CDR3 protein: CSARDSASGSNEQFF. The CDR3 DNA sequence: TGCAGTGCTAGAGACTCGGCTAGCGGGAGCAATGAGCAGTTCTTC.

The V gene is TRBV12-3 or TRBV12-4, the J gene TRBJ2-4; maybe TRBD1 (6 bases). This CDR3 comprises 14 residues. The V gene lost 7 bases and the J gene lost 4 bases, with 14 bases spanning the gap. For the CDR3, the DNA is TGTGCCAGCACGATGGACAGTAAGAAAAACATTCAGTACTTC. This codes for CASTMDSKKNIQYF.

The rearrangement uses TRBV7-6 and TRBJ2-3; 12 bases match TRBD2. The germline CDR1 and CDR2 sequences are SGHVS and FNYEAQ. Trimming took 4 bases from V and 5 from J; bases not matched to a gene: 4. This CDR3 contains 15 residues. The CDR3 spells CASSSPSGGEDTQYF. CDR3 nucleotide sequence: TGTGCCAGCAGCTCCCCTAGCGGGGGGGAAGATACGCAGTATTTT.

The sample holds many counts of this clonotype. The genes are TRBV5-1 and TRBJ2-7, with 9 bases that match TRBD2. The J segment lost 2 bases and the V segment lost 1 base, leaving 4 bases of the junction unmatched. The CDR3 has 15 amino acids. Germline CDR1 reads SGHRS; CDR2 reads YFSETQ. For the CDR3, the DNA is TGCGCCAGCAGCTTGAACCTAGCGGGGACCTACGAGCAGTACTTC. This codes for CASSLNLAGTYEQYF.